Given below is one T cell receptor (beta chain) in context. The authors' processing: Amplifying reference gene primers gave estimates of nucleated cell counts. Repertoires were generated with immunoSEQ multiplex PCR, while TCRdb's copy carries only in-frame clones and drops some. V and J calls and clone size come straight from that table; D and trimming were deduced from the DNA. The sample includes approximately 200,000 clones, 87% seen only once; the top ten take around 2.4%. Cohort 3 donors counted as recovered after two negative PCRs, clearance, or resolved symptoms. These data are taken from a study of blood T cell repertoires in COVID-19. Study overall: There were acute and convalescent COVID-19 samples, and they came from the United States, Italy and Spain. Nucleic acid was either cDNA or gDNA, and it came from T cells, B-cell-depleted T cells, or PBMCs.

What was sequenced was PBMCs or T cells enriched from blood (not recorded which). This clonotype originated in a woman in her twenties or thirties who had recovered from COVID-19.

The CDR3 bases are TGTGCCAGCAGCCAAGATATGGGCTTCGAGCAGTACTTC. Amino acids: CASSQDMGFEQYF. This sequence joins TRBV4-2 and TRBJ2-7, with D uncertain. The CDR3 is 13 amino acids. Trimming pared 0 bases from V and 6 bases from J, leaving 9 bases between. CDR1 LGHNA and CDR2 YNFKEQ come from the germline V gene.